A single sample gave rise to the 12 T cell receptor beta chains below, sequenced in a study of cytotoxic CD8 clonotypes in ibrutinib-treated CLL. The data were produced by immunoSEQ multiplex PCR, yet TCRdb's version contains in-frame clones alone and is incomplete. This sample has about 68,000 clones, with about two thirds found just once. The source material was PBMCs, sampled after 12 months of ibrutinib treatment. The receptor set was obtained from a human donor with chronic lymphocytic leukemia.

Details on this clone: Mismatch with germline at one junction end may stem from a read error. This chain joins TRBV5-1 and TRBJ2-2; TRBD1 might be the D (5 bases). Germline CDR1 reads SGHRS; CDR2 reads YFSETQ. The CDR3 is 16 residues long. The CDR3 here is CASSLLGQGYTGELFF. CDR3 DNA: TGTGCCAGCAGTTTGTTGGGTCAGGGTTACACCGGGGAGCTGTTTTTT.

The V call is TRBV4-3, the J call TRBJ2-3; 8 nucleotides match TRBD1. This CDR3 spans 17 amino acids. The germline V gene has CDR1 LGHNA and CDR2 YSLEER. J was trimmed by 2 bases and V by 0 bases; bases with no gene match: 7. The CDR3 region is CASSQDWGQANTDTQYF. The CDR3 DNA reads as TGCGCCAGCAGCCAAGATTGGGGACAGGCAAACACAGATACGCAGTATTTT.

V gene TRBV9 combines with J gene TRBJ2-3, with D tentatively TRBD2 (6 bases). The CDR3 totals 13 residues. V lost 3 bases to trimming and J lost 5 bases, with 10 bases between them. In germline, CDR1 is SGDLS, CDR2 YYNGEE. CDR3: CASSERLVDTQYF. The CDR3 DNA follows: TGTGCCAGCAGCGAACGACTAGTAGATACGCAGTATTTT.

The rearrangement joins TRBV2 to TRBJ2-7; 7 bases are shared with TRBD1. Germline CDR1 SNHLY, CDR2 FYNNEI. This CDR3 is built from 13 residues. Trimming removed 7 bases from V and 2 bases from J; junction bases left unmatched: 5. The CDR3: CASKRTGAYEQYF. CDR3 bases: TGTGCCAGCAAAAGGACAGGAGCCTACGAGCAGTACTTC.

V is TRBV6-4 and J is TRBJ2-6, with D possibly called TRBD1 or TRBD2 (5 bases each). V was trimmed by 6 bases and J by 0 bases, leaving 9 bases between them. Germline CDR1 reads MRHNA; CDR2 reads SNTAGT. The CDR3 is made up of 15 amino acids. CDR3 region: CASSQGDSGANVLTF. In nucleotides, the CDR3 is TGTGCCAGCAGCCAGGGAGACTCTGGGGCCAACGTCCTGACTTTC.

V is TRBV5-1 and J is TRBJ1-2; D is undetermined. The V and J ends lost 3 bases and 3 bases respectively, with 9 bases between them. The germline V gene encodes CDR1 SGHRS and CDR2 YFSETQ. The CDR3 sequence is 13 residues long. The CDR3 DNA is TGCGCCAGCAGCTATGAGAGGGACTATGGCTACACCTTC. Protein sequence: CASSYERDYGYTF.

V and J are TRBV7-9 and TRBJ1-3; the D gene is possibly TRBD1 (5 bases). CDR1 and CDR2 (germline): SEHNR, FQNEAQ (reference sequence). This CDR3 spans 16 amino acids. The germline V and J ends were trimmed by 5 bases and 2 bases, with 16 bases remaining between them. This chain's CDR3 is CASSPGTDRPGNTIYF. The CDR3 nucleotides are TGTGCCAGCAGCCCTGGGACTGATAGACCTGGAAACACCATATATTTT.

The chain combines TRBV19 with TRBJ2-7; tentatively, D is TRBD2 (5 bases). The CDR3 contains 14 residues. Trimming shortened V by 6 bases and J by 6 bases, and 18 bases separated the two germline ends. Germline CDR1 and CDR2: LNHDA and SQIVND (reference sequence). CDR3 sequence: CASSRLPPPGEQYF. The CDR3, as DNA: TGTGCCAGTAGCCGACTACCCCCTCCAGGCGAGCAGTACTTC.

This clone was counted a few times. The V call is TRBV11-2, the J call TRBJ1-2; weak D call: TRBD1 (5 bases). Germline V gene sequence: CDR1 SGHAT, CDR2 FQNNGV. Trimming cost V 5 bases and J 3 bases, with 22 bases left between them. The CDR3 has 17 amino acids. CDR3 sequence (DNA): TGTGCCAGCAGCCCAGACCGGGACTCCGGATGGGACTATGGCTACACCTTC. Translating gives CASSPDRDSGWDYGYTF.

The sample holds one count of this clone. The chain links TRBV10-3 to TRBJ2-4; no firm D call. Between the trimmed V and J ends, which lost 4 bases and 7 bases, there was a span of 17 bases. CDR3 length: 15 residues. Per the germline V gene, CDR1 is ENHRY and CDR2 is SYGVKD. The CDR3 DNA reads TGTGCCATCAGTGTGCCCGACATTCGCAGGAACATTCAGTACTTC. It yields the protein CAISVPDIRRNIQYF.

This chain links TRBV19 with TRBJ2-1, with 7 bases matching TRBD1. After removal of 5 bases from V and 2 bases from J, the junction contained 9 bases not matched to a gene. The length of the CDR3 is 16 residues. Germline CDR1 LNHDA, CDR2 SQIVND (reference sequence). The CDR3 coding sequence is TGTGCCAGTAGTCTGTCCCGGGACAGACCCTACAATGAGCAGTTCTTC. Translated: CASSLSRDRPYNEQFF.

This chain joins TRBV4-3 and TRBJ1-4, with D maybe TRBD1 (5 bases). Germline-derived CDR1 and CDR2 are LGHNA and YSLEER. V dropped 1 base and J dropped 5 bases, with 5 bases sitting between them. CDR3 length: 13 amino acids. CDR3 sequence (DNA): TGCGCCAGCAGCCAAGGGGGGAATGAAAAACTGTTTTTT. It specifies CASSQGGNEKLFF.